Here is one TCR beta chain with its context. Antigen unknown. The germline V gene encodes CDR1 SGHVS and CDR2 FQNEAQ. Trimming removed 1 base at V and 3 bases at J, with 5 bases between. The CDR3 totals 13 residues. The data derive from a study of beta chain features in type 1 diabetes. Study-level results: All four CD4+ subsets of Type 1 diabetes patients contained TCRB CDR3s that were moderately but significantly shorter.

The study reverse transcribed the entire isolated RNA, so it sequenced expressed TCRB transcripts. TCRdb's table, derived via immunoSEQ multiplex PCR, lists solely in-frame clones and lacks some. The sample yields 620,000 or so clones, 15% to 17% seen once. The TCR originated in a man between 18 and 29 years old in good health. The sequencing sample was made of naive CD4+ T cells from blood. The V call is TRBV7-8, the J call TRBJ2-3; D unresolved. The CDR3 reads CASSLGLTDTQYF. The CDR3 DNA follows: TGTGCCAGCAGCTTAGGTCTAACAGATACGCAGTATTTT.